This T cell receptor beta chain derives from a study of cytomegalovirus exposure and HLA in healthy donors. 60 Vbeta and 13 Jbeta primers were used in PCR. The table came from immunoSEQ multiplex PCR; TCRdb's copy has only in-frame clones and leaves some out. Of about 180,000 clones in the sample, roughly 84% were seen once. To note about this clone: What it binds is unknown.

General study points: With later analysis, a missense DCLRE1C variant became linked to TCR beta V- and J-gene trimming.

Germline loops: CDR1 KGHSH, CDR2 LQKENI. CDR3 length: 14 amino acids. After removal of 0 bases from V and 5 bases from J, the junction contained 2 bases not matched to a gene. The chain combines TRBV18 with TRBJ2-5, with 8 bases matching TRBD2. The source of this sequence is a girl aged 2 to 10 in good health and CMV-seropositive. The specimen was PBMCs. DNA for the CDR3: TGTGCCAGCTCACCACCCGCGGGGGGTGAGACCCAGTACTTC. This encodes CASSPPAGGETQYF.